A selection of T cell receptor beta chains follows, all from one sample in a study of blood T cell repertoires in COVID-19. Some clones are missing from TCRdb's copy, which holds only in-frame ones; the method was immunoSEQ multiplex PCR. The sample contains about 62,000 clones, roughly 89% of which appear only once. Sequences were obtained from peripheral blood. All receptors come from a woman at least 80 years old with acute or convalescent COVID-19. CDR3s include the opening cysteine and the closing phenylalanine or tryptophan. A D gene is named only where the DNA matches it firmly. Clone size, where shown, is once, few, many, or a class for clones that have expanded.

TRBJ1-5 | TRBV12-3/TRBV12-4 | TRBD1 | . | CASGRQGIQPQHF | TGTGCCAGCGGGAGACAGGGCATACAGCCCCAGCATTTT
TRBJ2-5 | TRBV7-8 | TRBD2 | . | CASSLERGGETQYF | TGTGCCAGCAGCTTAGAACGGGGGGGGGAGACCCAGTACTTC
TRBJ1-2 | TRBV2 | . | . | CASTVAGGGYGYTF | TGTGCCAGCACCGTCGCGGGGGGGGGCTATGGCTACACCTTC
TRBJ2-7 | TRBV5-1 | . | . | CASSSQATGGEQYF | TGCGCCAGCAGCTCCCAAGCGACAGGTGGGGAGCAGTACTTC
TRBJ2-6 | TRBV25-1 | TRBD1 | few | CASSEPAGTGDGANVLTF | TGTGCCAGCAGTGAACCCGCAGGGACAGGTGACGGGGCCAACGTCCTGACTTTC
TRBJ2-5 | TRBV2 | . | . | CASRARGTLQETQYF | TGTGCCAGCAGGGCCCGGGGGACCCTTCAAGAGACCCAGTACTTC
TRBJ1-4 | TRBV2 | . | once | CASGRMVGAVEKLFF | TGTGCCAGCGGCCGAATGGTAGGGGCGGTCGAAAAACTGTTTTTT
TRBJ1-1 | TRBV18 | . | . | CASSPPSVPEAFF | TGTGCCAGCTCACCACCGTCAGTGCCTGAAGCTTTCTTT
TRBJ2-2 | TRBV7-7 | . | few | CASSLRGTGELFF | TGTGCCAGCAGCTTACGGGGCACCGGGGAGCTGTTTTTT
TRBJ2-5 | TRBV28 | TRBD2 | . | CASSFGGGRRETQYF | TGTGCCAGCAGTTTTGGGGGCGGGAGGAGGGAGACCCAGTACTTC
TRBJ2-7 | TRBV5-6 | . | . | CASSGPLYSYEQYF | TGTGCCAGCAGTGGTCCCCTCTATTCCTACGAGCAGTACTTC
TRBJ1-2 | TRBV4-2 | . | once | CASSQQGTGSNYGYTF | TGTGCCAGCAGCCAGCAGGGGACGGGCTCTAACTATGGCTACACCTTC
TRBJ1-5 | TRBV9 | . | . | CASSTTPYSNQPQHF | TGTGCCAGCAGCACAACCCCTTATAGCAATCAGCCCCAGCATTTT
TRBJ2-3 | TRBV4-1 | . | . | CASSQDYSGSYTDTQYF | TGCGCCAGCAGCCAGGACTATAGTGGGTCTTACACAGATACGCAGTATTTT
TRBJ1-4 | TRBV30 | TRBD1 | . | CAWGSGTGNEKLFF | TGTGCCTGGGGATCCGGGACAGGGAATGAAAAACTGTTTTTT
TRBJ2-7 | TRBV28 | TRBD1 | . | CASRRTGGGYEQYF | TGTGCCAGCAGGCGTACAGGGGGCGGCTACGAGCAGTACTTC
TRBJ2-2 | TRBV18 | . | . | CASSPGTSAGELFF | TGTGCCAGCTCACCGGGGACATCCGCCGGGGAGCTGTTTTTT
TRBJ2-2 | TRBV7-6 | . | . | CASSSQTDHQELFF | TGTGCCAGCAGCTCACAGACCGATCACCAGGAGCTGTTTTTT
TRBJ2-7 | TRBV7-9 | TRBD1 | . | CASSLAGTAVPYEQYF | TGTGCCAGCAGCTTGGCCGGGACAGCCGTGCCCTACGAGCAGTACTTC
TRBJ1-2 | TRBV6-1 | . | . | CASSETDYGYTF | TGTGCCAGCAGTGAAACAGACTATGGCTACACCTTC
TRBJ1-2 | TRBV19 | . | . | CASSPQTGTPYTF | TGTGCCAGTAGCCCCCAAACGGGTACCCCCTACACCTTC
TRBJ2-5 | TRBV5-4 | TRBD1 | . | CASSLVGQGHKETQYF | TGTGCCAGCAGCTTGGTTGGACAGGGGCACAAAGAGACCCAGTACTTC
TRBJ2-3 | TRBV5-4 | TRBD2 | . | CASRSGGRTDTQYF | TGTGCCAGCCGAAGCGGGGGTCGGACAGATACGCAGTATTTT
TRBJ1-2 | TRBV6-5 | . | . | CASTLRRTHPYGYTF | TGTGCCAGCACCCTCCGGCGGACACACCCCTATGGCTACACCTTC
TRBJ2-7 | TRBV10-3 | . | . | CAISELSLLRGAAKDEQYF | TGTGCCATCAGTGAATTAAGTCTGTTGCGGGGAGCCGCCAAGGACGAGCAGTACTTC
TRBJ2-5 | TRBV19 | . | . | CASSIGGANQETQYF | TGTGCCAGTAGTATTGGGGGGGCGAACCAAGAGACCCAGTACTTC
TRBJ1-5 | TRBV28 | . | . | CASSLGQGWDQPQHF | TGTGCCAGCAGTTTAGGGCAGGGGTGGGATCAGCCCCAGCATTTT
TRBJ2-5 | TRBV7-8 | . | once | CASSLGHQGGRGWETQYF | TGTGCCAGCAGCTTAGGGCACCAAGGGGGAAGGGGTTGGGAGACCCAGTACTTC
TRBJ2-3 | TRBV7-2 | . | . | CASSLPSTDTQYF | TGTGCCAGCAGCTTACCTAGCACAGATACGCAGTATTTT
TRBJ1-4 | TRBV30 | . | . | CAWSVRGSEKLFF | TGTGCCTGGAGTGTACGCGGGAGTGAAAAACTGTTTTTT
TRBJ2-7 | TRBV30 | . | . | CAWRRRGSYEQYF | TGTGCCTGGAGGCGGAGGGGTTCCTACGAGCAGTACTTC
TRBJ2-5 | TRBV7-2 | TRBD1 | . | CASSLFAWGQKETQYF | TGTGCCAGCAGCTTATTTGCTTGGGGACAGAAAGAGACCCAGTACTTC
TRBJ1-2 | TRBV27 | . | once | CASSSRRGGYTF | TGTGCCAGCAGCTCACGACGGGGAGGCTACACCTTC
TRBJ1-2 | TRBV30 | . | . | CAWSGSVLGDGYTF | TGTGCCTGGAGTGGAAGTGTCTTAGGGGATGGCTACACCTTC
TRBJ2-1 | TRBV5-1 | TRBD2 | . | CASSLAGRAGVSNEQFF | TGCGCCAGCAGCTTGGCTGGGAGAGCGGGAGTTAGCAATGAGCAGTTCTTC
TRBJ1-5 | TRBV28 | . | . | CAATGNNQPQHF | TGTGCCGCCACAGGGAACAATCAGCCCCAGCATTTT
TRBJ2-3 | TRBV9 | TRBD2 | . | CASSDPLLGGRTDTQYF | TGTGCCAGCAGCGATCCTCTCTTAGGCGGGAGGACAGATACGCAGTATTTT
TRBJ2-2 | TRBV24-1 | TRBD1 | few | CATSETGTEIPGELFF | TGTGCCACCAGTGAGACGGGGACAGAAATCCCCGGGGAGCTGTTTTTT
TRBJ1-1 | TRBV5-1 | . | once | CASSFGGINTEAFF | TGCGCCAGCAGCTTCGGGGGGATCAACACTGAAGCTTTCTTT
TRBJ1-2 | TRBV2 | TRBD1 | few | CASSEARMGQGNYGYTF | TGTGCCAGCAGTGAAGCGCGTATGGGACAGGGCAACTATGGCTACACCTTC
TRBJ2-3 | TRBV7-3 | . | . | CASSRTAATDTQYF | TGTGCCAGCAGCCGGACAGCTGCCACAGATACGCAGTATTTT
TRBJ1-2 | TRBV25-1 | . | . | CASSKAGLTYGYTF | TGTGCCAGCAGCAAAGCGGGGCTAACCTATGGCTACACCTTC
TRBJ2-6 | TRBV12-3/TRBV12-4 | . | . | CASSVTGANVLTF | TGTGCCAGCAGTGTAACTGGGGCCAACGTCCTGACTTTC
TRBJ1-6 | TRBV5-1 | TRBD1 | . | CASTLRAGGDNSPLHF | TGCGCCAGCACCCTTCGTGCAGGGGGTGATAATTCACCCCTCCACTTT
TRBJ2-1 | TRBV25-1 | . | . | CASSYNGRGYNEQFF | TGTGCCAGCAGTTATAACGGGCGGGGCTACAATGAGCAGTTCTTC
TRBJ2-7 | TRBV6-5 | TRBD1 | few | CASSYFGQGADEQYF | TGTGCCAGCAGTTACTTTGGACAGGGGGCTGACGAGCAGTACTTC